A single sample gave rise to the 8 T cell receptor beta chains below, sequenced in a study of neurological immune-mediated disorders. TCRdb redid the calling of the 5' RACE reads with MiXCR, one entry per CDR3 protein. The data contain fewer than 60,000 distinct CDR3 sequences, around 4% of them singletons. The sample was PBMCs. All receptors derive from a man aged 55 to 70 with multiple sclerosis.

In this sample, this clonotype turned up many times. This chain uses TRBV20-1 with TRBJ2-3; TRBD2 aligns across 12 bases. There are 20 residues in the CDR3. In germline, CDR1 is DFQATT, CDR2 SNEGSKA (reference sequence). Trimming removed 6 bases from V and 6 bases from J; junction bases left unmatched: 25. In DNA, the CDR3 is TGCAGTGCCAAGAGTGGCGGGCTAGCGGGGGGGCGGGCTAAGAGGGATACGCAGTATTTT. Its protein product is CSAKSGGLAGGRAKRDTQYF.

This clonotype came up many times. The chain combines TRBV29-1 with TRBJ2-3, with 10 bases lining up with TRBD2. Germline trimming cut 4 bases from V and 2 bases from J; bases unmatched to any gene: 6. This CDR3 is built from 15 residues. Germline V gene lookup returns CDR1 SQVTM and CDR2 ANQGSEA. CDR3 in amino acids: CSVVTSGALTDTQYF. The CDR3 DNA reads as TGCAGCGTTGTCACTAGCGGGGCCCTCACAGATACGCAGTATTTT.

This clonotype was counted ten times or more. The CDR3 here is CSASGNYEQYF. The CDR3 nucleotides are TGCAGTGCCTCTGGGAACTACGAGCAGTACTTC. This rearrangement joins TRBV20-1 to TRBJ2-7, with D unclear. Trimming left V 6 bases short and J 3 bases short, with 9 bases between. Germline-derived CDR1 and CDR2 are DFQATT and SNEGSKA (reference sequence). This CDR3 has 11 amino acids.

In its sample, this clonotype was seen a few times. J is TRBJ2-7 and V is TRBV25-1; unclear D gene. Germline CDR1 is MGHDK and CDR2 is SYGVNS. Trimming left V 6 bases short and J 6 bases short, with 15 bases between. The CDR3 sequence is 13 residues long. CDR3 amino acids: CASRRIGVSEQYF. CDR3 nucleotide sequence: TGTGCCAGCAGGAGAATTGGGGTGAGCGAGCAGTACTTC.

This clonotype was picked up many times. The chain joins TRBV20-1 to TRBJ2-2; D is tentatively TRBD1 or TRBD2 (6 bases each). The CDR3 length is 13 residues. Germline CDR1 is DFQATT and CDR2 is SNEGSKA (reference sequence). V lost 3 bases and J lost 3, with 8 bases in between. The CDR3 loop reads CSARGGYTGELFF. The DNA for the CDR3 is TGCAGTGCTAGGGGGGGCTACACCGGGGAGCTGTTTTTT.

The chain recombines TRBV5-1 with TRBJ2-5; D may be TRBD2 (5 bases). The germline V gene encodes CDR1 SGHRS and CDR2 YFSETQ. The CDR3 is made up of 14 amino acids. The germline V and J ends were trimmed by 1 base and 5 bases, with 12 bases remaining between them. CDR3 in amino acids: CASSLSGRGETQYF. As DNA, the CDR3 is TGCGCCAGCAGCTTGAGCGGAAGAGGGGAGACCCAGTACTTC.

This clonotype showed up many times. The CDR3: CASSYGTTRKHF. DNA of the CDR3: TGTGCCAGCAGTTACGGGACAACGCGTAAGCATTTT. The V call is TRBV6-2 or TRBV6-3, the J call TRBJ1-5, with D maybe TRBD1 (6 bases). V shed 2 bases and J shed 14 bases, with 13 bases lying between them. The CDR3 has 12 amino acids. Germline assignment: CDR1 MNHEY and CDR2 SVGEGT.

This clonotype was detected a few times. A read error may produce the germline difference seen at one junction end. V is TRBV15 and J is TRBJ2-2; D uncertain. From germline, CDR1 is LNHNV and CDR2 YYDKDF (reference sequence). There are 12 residues in the CDR3. The CDR3 is CDTSRHSGELFF. The CDR3 bases are TGTGACACCAGCCGTCACTCCGGGGAGCTGTTTTTT.